These 31 T cell receptor beta chains came from one sample sequenced in a study of shared clonotypes between healthy human individuals. Some clones are missing from TCRdb's copy, which holds only in-frame ones; the method was immunoSEQ multiplex PCR. The table shows around 550,000 clones, with 96% occurring only once. The sequencing input was naive CD4+ T cells sorted from blood. Subset denoted: CD45RA+ positively selected. The receptor set was obtained from a woman in her 30s in good health.

The count of this clone is one. V is TRBV30 and J is TRBJ2-5, with TRBD1 matching 10 bases. The end of the DNA fits TRBJ2-7 better, so the J call may be wrong. The CDR3 covers 13 residues. CDR1 and CDR2 (germline): GTSNPN, SVGIG (reference sequence). CDR3 bases: TGTGCCTGGAGTGGGGACAGGGGCTACGAGCAGTACTTC. Its protein is CAWSGDRGYEQYF.

The V gene is TRBV9, the J gene TRBJ2-1; perhaps D is TRBD1 or TRBD2 (5 bases each). In germline, CDR1 is SGDLS, CDR2 YYNGEE. This CDR3 is 16 amino acids long. Trimming removed 0 bases at V and 1 base at J, with 11 bases between. CDR3 coding DNA: TGTGCCAGCAGCGTAGGGGGGAGCCAGTCCTACAATGAGCAGTTCTTC. Translation gives CASSVGGSQSYNEQFF.

CDR3: CASSPYVWRDRVNEQFF. The CDR3 DNA reads TGTGCCAGCAGCCCATATGTATGGCGGGACCGGGTCAATGAGCAGTTCTTC. The chain joins TRBV5-8 to TRBJ2-1; TRBD2 is a possible D gene (6 bases). Between the trimmed V and J ends, which lost 4 bases and 6 bases, there was a span of 23 bases. This CDR3 has 17 residues. Germline V gene lookup returns CDR1 SGHTS and CDR2 YDEGEE.

The chain employs TRBV19 and TRBJ2-5; D not resolved. The CDR3 spans 11 residues. Germline lookup yields CDR1 LNHDA and CDR2 SQIVND (reference sequence). V dropped 11 bases and J dropped 5 bases, with 12 bases sitting between them. Here the CDR3 reads CALRSGETQYF. The DNA of the CDR3 is TGTGCCCTCCGGTCAGGTGAGACCCAGTACTTC.

Only one count was recorded for this clone. J is TRBJ2-5 and V is TRBV7-3; D gene uncertain. With 4 bases removed from V and 4 bases from J, the gap between germline ends came to 13 bases. This CDR3 is 14 amino acids long. The V gene's germline CDR1 is SGHTA and CDR2 FQGTGA. The CDR3 spells CASSSPAWRETQYF. CDR3 nucleotides: TGTGCCAGCAGCTCCCCTGCTTGGAGAGAGACCCAGTACTTC.

The chain couples TRBV10-3 to TRBJ2-3; D gene unclear. Trimming removed 1 base from V and 5 bases from J, with 1 base in between. This CDR3 region has 11 residues. The germline gives CDR1 ENHRY, CDR2 SYGVKD. The CDR3 loop reads CAISELDTQYF. Here the CDR3 DNA reads TGTGCCATCAGTGAGTTAGATACGCAGTATTTT.

The rearrangement links TRBV15 to TRBJ1-2, with 9 bases that match TRBD1. Germline-derived CDR1 and CDR2 are LNHNV and YYDKDF (reference sequence). V gave up 2 bases and J gave up 0 bases; unmatched junction bases: 10. The CDR3 has 18 residues. In DNA, the CDR3 is TGTGCCACCAGCAGAACACGGGACAGGGCGCCTACTAACTATGGCTACACCTTC. Residues: CATSRTRDRAPTNYGYTF.

This clone occurred once. This chain links TRBV7-9 with TRBJ1-3; D uncertain. Deletions cut 6 bases from V and 3 bases from J, with 15 bases between. CDR1 is SEHNR and CDR2 is FQNEAQ in the germline V gene (reference sequence). This CDR3 spans 15 amino acids. The CDR3 spells CASRTTPGVGNTIYF. The CDR3 region has the DNA TGTGCCAGCAGAACGACACCCGGGGTTGGAAACACCATATATTTT.

The rearrangement uses TRBV19 and TRBJ1-4; D perhaps matches TRBD1 (6 bases). V was cut by 3 bases and J by 7 bases, with 12 bases left in between. This CDR3 spans 14 amino acids. The germline V gene encodes CDR1 LNHDA and CDR2 SQIVND (reference sequence). CDR3 loop: CASSITGMSEKLFF. As DNA, the CDR3 is TGTGCCAGTAGTATTACAGGGATGTCTGAAAAACTGTTTTTT.

The J gene is TRBJ2-7, the V gene TRBV6-6; 7 bases align to TRBD2. V gave up 1 base and J gave up 1 base; unmatched junction bases: 4. This CDR3 has 15 amino acids. Germline V gene lookup returns CDR1 MNHNY and CDR2 SVGAGI (reference sequence). Here the CDR3 reads CASSYLGEGSYEQYF. CDR3 nucleotides: TGTGCCAGCAGTTACTTGGGGGAGGGATCCTACGAGCAGTACTTC.

The J gene is TRBJ1-2, the V gene TRBV13; D possibly corresponds to TRBD1 (5 bases). The V gene's germline CDR1 is PRHDT and CDR2 FYEKMQ (reference sequence). V was trimmed by 5 bases and J by 7 bases, leaving 17 bases between them. This CDR3 is built from 14 residues. This CDR3 reads CASSMRSGILGYTF. DNA of the CDR3: TGTGCCAGCAGCATGAGATCAGGGATCCTTGGCTACACCTTC.

This clone was seen a few times. V gene TRBV11-2 combines with J gene TRBJ1-2, with a possible D match to TRBD1 (5 bases). Germline V lookup: CDR1 SGHAT, CDR2 FQNNGV. V lost 0 bases and J 13 bases, leaving 15 bases between the germline ends. The CDR3 runs to 13 residues. Here the CDR3 DNA reads TGTGCCAGCAGCTTAGATCTAGAAGGGGTTCTCACCTTC. Translating gives CASSLDLEGVLTF.

The chain couples TRBV6-5 to TRBJ2-7; D possibly corresponds to TRBD1 (6 bases). Germline-derived CDR1 and CDR2 are MNHEY and SVGAGI. This CDR3 region has 14 residues. V lost 8 bases and J lost 4, with 18 bases in between. CDR3 loop: CASAHLDRSYEQYF. CDR3 in DNA: TGTGCCAGCGCTCATCTGGACAGATCGTACGAGCAGTACTTC.

This chain joins TRBV29-1 and TRBJ2-1, with unresolved D. V dropped 7 bases and J dropped 2 bases, with 12 bases sitting between them. Germline lookup yields CDR1 SQVTM and CDR2 ANQGSEA. This CDR3 is 13 amino acids long. The CDR3 loop is CSARIMAYNEQFF. The CDR3 DNA is TGCAGCGCCCGGATAATGGCCTACAATGAGCAGTTCTTC.

V usage is TRBV18 and J usage is TRBJ1-5; D is uncertain. Germline CDR1 and CDR2: KGHSH and LQKENI. CDR3 length: 15 residues. The V and J ends lost 6 bases and 1 base respectively, with 13 bases between them. CDR3 residues: CASSPAPVSNQPQHF. The CDR3 region has the DNA TGTGCCAGCTCGCCCGCACCAGTCAGCAATCAGCCCCAGCATTTT.

The J gene is TRBJ2-4, the V gene TRBV5-6; 9 bases map to TRBD2. The junction had 10 bases not matched to a gene; V was cut back by 5 bases and J by 4 bases. The CDR3 loop spans 16 amino acids. Germline V lookup: CDR1 SGHDT, CDR2 YYEEEE. CDR3 in amino acids: CASRNGLAGKKNIQYF. For the CDR3, the DNA is TGTGCCAGCAGAAATGGGCTAGCGGGGAAGAAAAACATTCAGTACTTC.

This clone was observed a handful of times. Distinct nucleotide sequences in the sample also encode this CDR3. V gene TRBV19 combines with J gene TRBJ1-5, with 10 positions matching TRBD1. The CDR3 contains 13 residues. Germline V lookup: CDR1 LNHDA, CDR2 SQIVND (reference sequence). V shed 9 bases, J shed 4 bases, and the junction held 3 bases outside the gene matches. CDR3 protein: CASRDRGNQPQHF. CDR3 nucleotide sequence: TGTGCCAGCCGGGACAGGGGAAATCAGCCCCAGCATTTT.

The chain has TRBV7-9 and TRBJ1-4, with no clear D. V gave up 5 bases and J gave up 0 bases, with 7 bases separating them. Germline CDR1 reads SEHNR; CDR2 reads FQNEAQ (reference sequence). This CDR3 is 14 amino acids long. CDR3 region: CASSLDTTNEKLFF. The CDR3 coding sequence is TGTGCCAGCAGCCTCGATACAACTAATGAAAAACTGTTTTTT.

V gene TRBV30 combines with J gene TRBJ2-1; 12 bases map to TRBD2. The CDR3 has 16 amino acids. The V and J ends lost 3 bases and 9 bases, in that order; junction bases with no gene match: 12. Looked up from germline, CDR1 is GTSNPN and CDR2 is SVGIG (reference sequence). The chain's CDR3 is CAWRGTSGRPLFEQFF. CDR3 bases: TGTGCCTGGAGAGGAACTAGCGGGAGGCCCCTTTTTGAGCAGTTCTTC.

V usage is TRBV19 and J usage is TRBJ2-6; perhaps TRBD1 as D (5 bases). This CDR3 comprises 15 residues. Trimming stripped 2 bases from V and 0 bases from J, with 5 bases between. Germline CDR1 is LNHDA and CDR2 is SQIVND (reference sequence). CDR3 bases: TGTGCCAGTAGTATACAGGGCTCTGGGGCCAACGTCCTGACTTTC. This codes for CASSIQGSGANVLTF.

A single count supports this clone. The genes are TRBV2 and TRBJ2-5; D might be TRBD1 (6 bases). The CDR3 loop spans 15 amino acids. Looked up from germline, CDR1 is SNHLY and CDR2 is FYNNEI. V was clipped by 3 bases and J by 5 bases, with 16 bases between them. DNA of the CDR3: TGTGCCAGCAGTGATCAGGGGTTGGGCTCGGAGACCCAGTACTTC. This encodes CASSDQGLGSETQYF.

The V call is TRBV5-6, the J call TRBJ2-6; unclear D gene. Germline V gene sequence: CDR1 SGHDT, CDR2 YYEEEE. CDR3 length: 17 residues. V was pared by 5 bases and J by 0 bases, with 15 bases between. The CDR3 loop reads CASSKRTSSSGANVLTF. The CDR3, as DNA: TGTGCCAGCAGTAAGAGGACGTCAAGCTCTGGGGCCAACGTCCTGACTTTC.

This clone has just a few counts. The gene calls are TRBV4-1 and TRBJ1-1; D remains ambiguous. V gave up 1 base and J gave up 0 bases, with 9 bases separating them. The CDR3 is 15 residues long. Germline-derived CDR1 and CDR2 are MGHRA and YSYEKL. In DNA, the CDR3 is TGCGCCAGCAGCCAAGCCTGGACGGTGAACACTGAAGCTTTCTTT. Translation: CASSQAWTVNTEAFF.

This sequence joins TRBV11-3 and TRBJ2-7, with 13 positions matching TRBD2. V lost 8 bases to trimming and J lost 6 bases; unmatched junction nucleotides: 4. This CDR3 contains 13 residues. Germline V gene lookup returns CDR1 SGHNT and CDR2 YENEEA. Here the CDR3 reads CASARLAGGEQYF. The CDR3 DNA is TGTGCCAGCGCCAGACTAGCGGGAGGCGAGCAGTACTTC.

The chain has TRBV19 and TRBJ2-5; weak D call: TRBD1 (5 bases). Germline CDR1 reads LNHDA; CDR2 reads SQIVND (reference sequence). This CDR3 spans 14 amino acids. With 5 bases removed from V and 2 bases from J, the gap between germline ends came to 12 bases. The CDR3 sequence is CASSSLTEQETQYF. The CDR3 nucleotides read TGTGCCAGTAGTTCATTGACAGAGCAAGAGACCCAGTACTTC.

The genes are TRBV4-2 and TRBJ2-2; TRBD2 matches 15 bases. The CDR3 has 20 amino acids. V lost 0 bases, J lost 2 bases, and 7 bases stayed unmatched. In germline, CDR1 is LGHNA, CDR2 YNFKEQ. CDR3 nucleotide sequence: TGTGCCAGCAGCCAAGAGAGGGGACTAGCGGGAGGTCGTAACACCGGGGAGCTGTTTTTT. This gives the protein CASSQERGLAGGRNTGELFF.

The rearrangement links TRBV28 to TRBJ1-6; TRBD1 might be the D (5 bases). Germline assignment: CDR1 MDHEN and CDR2 SYDVKM. There are 14 residues in the CDR3. With 2 bases removed from V and 9 bases from J, the gap between germline ends came to 11 bases. The CDR3 coding sequence is TGTGCCAGCAGTTTACCGGCAGGGAGTTCACCCCTCCACTTT. Amino acid sequence: CASSLPAGSSPLHF.

The V and J genes are TRBV18 and TRBJ1-6; tentatively, D is TRBD1 (6 bases). The CDR3 consists of 15 residues. Germline-derived CDR1 and CDR2 are KGHSH and LQKENI. The V end was cut by 5 bases, the J end by 8 bases, with 16 bases between. The CDR3 nucleotides are TGTGCCAGCTCAAGGGGACCGGCAGGGGATTCACCCCTCCACTTT. Residues: CASSRGPAGDSPLHF.

The genes are TRBV19 and TRBJ2-1; TRBD2 matches at 10 bases. V shed 1 base, J shed 4 bases, and the junction held 4 bases outside the gene matches. The CDR3 is made up of 16 amino acids. Germline-derived CDR1 and CDR2 are LNHDA and SQIVND (reference sequence). The CDR3 loop reads CASSIVSGRTYNEQFF. In DNA, the CDR3 is TGTGCCAGTAGTATAGTTAGCGGGAGGACGTACAATGAGCAGTTCTTC.

The chain carries TRBV7-2 and TRBJ1-5, with D perhaps TRBD1 (6 bases). The V end lost 1 base, the J end lost 4 bases, and 11 bases lay between the germline ends. This CDR3 has 15 amino acids. CDR1 is SGHTA, CDR2 FQGNSA, per germline. As DNA, the CDR3 is TGTGCCAGCAGCTTAGAGTGGACAGATAATCAGCCCCAGCATTTT. Amino acids: CASSLEWTDNQPQHF. The whole variable domain, filled in from reference TRBV7-2 and TRBJ1-5, reads GAGVSQSPSNKVTEKGKDVELRCDPISGHTALYWYRQSLGQGLEFLIYFQGNSAPDKSGLPSDRFSAERTGGSVSTLTIQRTQQEDSAVYLCASSLEWTDNQPQHFGDGTRLSIL.

This sequence joins TRBV15 and TRBJ1-5; 11 bases agree with TRBD1. Looked up from germline, CDR1 is LNHNV and CDR2 is YYDKDF (reference sequence). The CDR3 is 15 amino acids. J lost 6 bases, V lost 4 bases, and 5 bases had no gene match. The chain's CDR3 is CATSIPGTGGQPQHF. CDR3 bases: TGTGCCACCAGCATTCCCGGGACAGGGGGTCAGCCCCAGCATTTT.